The rows below give T cell receptor beta chains drawn from one sample of a study of response to subunit inactivated influenza vaccine. TCRdb itself ran the RT-PCR reads through MiXCR, one entry per CDR3 protein. The sample has hundreds of thousands of distinct CDR3 sequences; 10% to 15% are singletons. The material sequenced was PBMCs from blood, taken on the day of vaccination. These TCRs come from a man between 50 and 59 years old who received an inactivated influenza vaccine. The CDR3 runs from the conserved cysteine through the conserved F or W. Fields, in order: clone size, J gene, D gene, V gene, CDR3 DNA, CDR3 protein. The D gene is left open where the match is weak. The listing skips clone size in some rows; elsewhere it reads once, few, many or a size class.

-	TRBJ2-7	TRBD1	TRBV5-1	TGCGCCAGCAGCCTGGCCGGGACAGCCTCGAGCTCCTACGAGCAGTACTTC	CASSLAGTASSSYEQYF
-	TRBJ2-1	TRBD1	TRBV6-8	TGTGCCAGCAAGGAAGGACAGGTTACCTACAATGAGCAGTTCTTC	CASKEGQVTYNEQFF
few	TRBJ2-1	TRBD1	TRBV12-3/TRBV12-4	TGTGCCAGCAGTTTAGGGACAGGGGCCTTAAATGAGCAGTTCTTC	CASSLGTGALNEQFF
few	TRBJ2-7	TRBD1	TRBV6-5	TGTGCCAGCAGTTACAAACAGGGGATCAACGAGCAGTACTTC	CASSYKQGINEQYF
-	TRBJ2-5	-	TRBV7-8	TGTGCCAGCAGCTTAGGTGCTCTAGAACTTGGGGCACAAGAGACCCAGTACTTC	CASSLGALELGAQETQYF
many	TRBJ2-3	-	TRBV4-1	TGCGCCAGCAGCCAAAGGGGAGTTTGGGTTACGCAGTATTTT	CASSQRGVWVTQYF
few	TRBJ1-2	-	TRBV20-1	TGCAGTGCTAGAGGCAGGAACTATGGCTACACCTTC	CSARGRNYGYTF
-	TRBJ1-1	-	TRBV3-1	TGTGCCAGCAGCCAAGATGGGGAAACTGAAGCTTTCTTT	CASSQDGETEAFF
-	TRBJ2-3	-	TRBV24-1	TGTGCCACCAGTGGCCGGGGATTGCGCACAGATACGCAGTATTTT	CATSGRGLRTDTQYF
few	TRBJ2-7	TRBD1	TRBV5-1	TGCGCCAGCAGCTTCAGACAGGGGGCGAGGTACGAGCAGTACTTC	CASSFRQGARYEQYF
many	TRBJ2-1	TRBD2	TRBV20-1	TGCAGTGCTACTAGCGGGAGGGCCCTTTCCAATGAGCAGTTCTTC	CSATSGRALSNEQFF
-	TRBJ2-7	TRBD2	TRBV20-1	TGCAGTGCTGAGGGACTAGCGGGCCAACTCGGCTACGAGCAGTACTTC	CSAEGLAGQLGYEQYF